A single sample gave rise to the 27 T cell receptor beta chains below, sequenced in a study of long-term antiretroviral therapy in people with HIV. Survey-level resolution applied to immunoSEQ assay v3.0. Clones were read by immunoSEQ multiplex PCR, and TCRdb kept only the in-frame ones, dropping some. The sample records around 8,600 clones, over 60% being singletons. The material was unsorted PBMCs, obtained 0.6 years before starting antiretroviral therapy. The receptors shown here come from a man aged 35 to 55 with HIV.

J is TRBJ2-1 and V is TRBV5-1; the D call may be TRBD1 or TRBD2 (5 bases each). The germline gives CDR1 SGHRS, CDR2 YFSETQ. The CDR3 spans 15 residues. Trimming took off 4 bases at V and 7 bases at J, with 18 bases between the two ends. CDR3 protein: CASSPGPSLVNEQFF. CDR3 coding DNA: TGCGCCAGCAGCCCGGGACCATCCCTTGTGAATGAGCAGTTCTTC.

The V call is TRBV5-5, the J call TRBJ1-6; D remains ambiguous. The length of the CDR3 is 14 residues. The V end was cut by 2 bases, the J end by 6 bases, with 9 bases between. CDR1 and CDR2 (germline): SGHKS, YYEKEE (reference sequence). The chain's CDR3 is CASSFRPSNSPLHF. The DNA of the CDR3 is TGTGCCAGCAGCTTTAGGCCTTCTAATTCACCCCTCCACTTT.

The chain employs TRBV6-1 and TRBJ1-3; D call uncertain. V lost 3 bases and J lost 0, with 6 bases in between. This CDR3 has 14 amino acids. Germline V gene data show CDR1 as MNHNS and CDR2 as SASEGT. The CDR3 sequence: CASSDLYSGNTIYF. CDR3 coding DNA: TGTGCCAGCAGTGACCTCTACTCTGGAAACACCATATATTTT.

In this sample, this clone turned up once. V usage is TRBV27 and J usage is TRBJ2-7, with 8 bases identical to TRBD1. V shed 4 bases, J shed 1 base, and the junction held 9 bases outside the gene matches. Germline loops: CDR1 MNHEY, CDR2 SMNVEV (reference sequence). This CDR3 contains 16 residues. CDR3 in amino acids: CASSSQGQGFSYEQYF. The CDR3 region has the DNA TGTGCCAGCAGTTCCCAAGGACAGGGTTTTTCCTACGAGCAGTACTTC.

The genes are TRBV9 and TRBJ1-2, with 7 bases aligning to TRBD1. Germline V gene lookup returns CDR1 SGDLS and CDR2 YYNGEE. Trimming removed 3 bases from V and 4 bases from J; junction bases left unmatched: 9. The CDR3 is made up of 15 amino acids. Written as DNA, the CDR3 is TGTGCCAGCAGCGCGGGGGACAGTTTTTTCTATGGCTACACCTTC. Its protein is CASSAGDSFFYGYTF.

This clone was seen a few times. The rearrangement links TRBV7-9 to TRBJ2-2; D remains unclear. V was cut by 4 bases and J by 5 bases, with 11 bases left in between. Germline-derived CDR1 and CDR2 are SEHNR and FQNEAQ (reference sequence). The CDR3 length is 14 residues. The CDR3 sequence: CASSSLAETGELFF. The CDR3 DNA sequence: TGTGCCAGCAGCTCCTTAGCAGAAACCGGGGAGCTGTTTTTT.

V gene TRBV10-2 combines with J gene TRBJ1-1; 7 bases are a match to TRBD1. This CDR3 has 16 residues. Germline V CDR1 and CDR2: WSHSY, SAAADI. J lost 0 bases, V lost 2 bases, and 6 bases had no gene match. This CDR3 is CASSEEAGGLNTEAFF. In DNA, the CDR3 is TGCGCCAGCAGTGAGGAGGCAGGGGGTTTGAACACTGAAGCTTTCTTT.

The rearrangement joins TRBV5-6 to TRBJ1-6; D not certain. The CDR3 has 17 residues. Germline V gene data show CDR1 as SGHDT and CDR2 as YYEEEE. Trimming pared 0 bases from V and 0 bases from J, leaving 10 bases between. The CDR3 DNA is TGTGCCAGCAGCTTGGGGTCCGATAGCTCCTATAATTCACCCCTCCACTTT. This encodes CASSLGSDSSYNSPLHF.

The V call is TRBV27, the J call TRBJ2-6, with D perhaps given as TRBD1 or TRBD2 (5 bases each). V shed 7 bases and J shed 0 bases, with 25 bases lying between them. Germline loops: CDR1 MNHEY, CDR2 SMNVEV (reference sequence). The CDR3 is 20 amino acids. CDR3 sequence reads: CASKKQAVGVTLSGANVLTF. The CDR3 coding sequence is TGTGCCAGCAAAAAACAGGCAGTGGGGGTAACCCTCTCTGGGGCCAACGTCCTGACTTTC.

This clone was picked up a small number of times. The chain links TRBV7-9 to TRBJ2-5; D is unclear. Trimming shortened V by 8 bases and J by 3 bases, and 22 bases separated the two germline ends. Germline V gene sequence: CDR1 SEHNR, CDR2 FQNEAQ (reference sequence). The CDR3 spans 16 residues. In DNA, the CDR3 is TGTGCCAGCTCCCCTCCCCTGGATTTGGGGAAAGAGACCCAGTACTTC. Encoded protein: CASSPPLDLGKETQYF.

The chain combines TRBV11-3 with TRBJ1-2, with TRBD1 matching 7 bases. Per the germline V gene, CDR1 is SGHNT and CDR2 is YENEEA. The CDR3 spans 15 residues. V lost 4 bases, J lost 0 bases, and 5 bases stayed unmatched. The CDR3: CASSSTGRANYGYTF. The CDR3 nucleotides are TGTGCCAGCAGCTCGACAGGGAGAGCTAACTATGGCTACACCTTC.

The rearrangement uses TRBV4-2 and TRBJ2-7; weak D call: TRBD2 (6 bases). Trimming stripped 0 bases from V and 6 bases from J, with 12 bases between. From germline, CDR1 is LGHNA and CDR2 YNFKEQ. The CDR3 covers 14 residues. Here the CDR3 reads CASSQERTIREQYF. CDR3 bases: TGTGCCAGCAGCCAAGAGCGGACTATACGCGAGCAGTACTTC.

This clone was seen just once. The J gene is TRBJ2-1, the V gene TRBV5-1; TRBD2 is a possible D gene (5 bases). Trimming stripped 5 bases from V and 9 bases from J, with 9 bases between. Germline V CDR1 and CDR2: SGHRS, YFSETQ. This CDR3 region has 11 residues. The CDR3, as DNA: TGCGCCAGCAGGGTAGAGGGTGAGCAGTTCTTC. Protein sequence: CASRVEGEQFF. Full variable domain (remainder filled in from reference TRBV5-1 and TRBJ2-1): KAGVTQTPRYLIKTRGQQVTLSCSPISGHRSVSWYQQTPGQGLQFLFEYFSETQRNKGNFPGRFSGRQFSNSRSEMNVSTLELGDSALYLCASRVEGEQFFGPGTRLTVL.

A few counts support this clone. The chain links TRBV30 to TRBJ2-1; TRBD2 aligns across 8 bases. V was clipped by 2 bases and J by 7 bases; unmatched bases: 7. Germline CDR1 is GTSNPN and CDR2 is SVGIG (reference sequence). The CDR3 sequence is 14 residues long. The CDR3 DNA follows: TGTGCCTGGAGTCCGGGACTAGATATAAATGAGCAGTTCTTC. This codes for CAWSPGLDINEQFF.

The J gene is TRBJ1-5, the V gene TRBV10-3; no clear D gene. CDR1 is ENHRY and CDR2 is SYGVKD in the germline V gene. There are 15 residues in the CDR3. The germline V and J ends were trimmed by 4 bases and 3 bases, with 13 bases remaining between them. DNA for the CDR3: TGTGCCATCAGTGTGGAATTGGCTCACAATCAGCCCCAGCATTTT. Protein product: CAISVELAHNQPQHF.

The rearrangement joins TRBV6-5 to TRBJ1-1; D unclear. This CDR3 is built from 15 residues. Trimming stripped 0 bases from V and 5 bases from J, with 13 bases between. Germline CDR1 is MNHEY and CDR2 is SVGAGI. The CDR3 coding sequence is TGTGCCAGCAGTTACTCGAAATCCGGAGTAACTGAAGCTTTCTTT. Amino acids: CASSYSKSGVTEAFF.

The chain is built from TRBV11-2 and TRBJ1-1; 9 positions agree with TRBD1. The CDR3 extends over 17 amino acids. In germline, CDR1 is SGHAT, CDR2 FQNNGV. Trimming removed 5 bases from V and 4 bases from J; junction bases left unmatched: 14. This CDR3 reads CASSPPGTGKGGTEAFF. The CDR3 nucleotides read TGTGCCAGCAGCCCACCCGGGACAGGGAAGGGGGGCACTGAAGCTTTCTTT.

V usage is TRBV29-1 and J usage is TRBJ1-1; D is unclear. There are 11 residues in the CDR3. Looked up from germline, CDR1 is SQVTM and CDR2 is ANQGSEA. The V gene lost 7 bases and the J gene lost 0 bases, with 6 bases spanning the gap. CDR3 loop: CSGSMNTEAFF. CDR3 in DNA: TGCAGCGGAAGTATGAACACTGAAGCTTTCTTT.

This clone occurred once. This chain connects TRBV21-1 to TRBJ2-7; TRBD1, as called in the table, went unchecked against the DNA. TRBV21-1 has pseudogene status. CDR3 size: 15 residues. CDR3 in DNA: TGTGCCAGCAGCTCGTGGGGGACAGACTCCTACGAGCAGTACTTC. It encodes CASSSWGTDSYEQYF.

The chain links TRBV7-9 to TRBJ2-7; 7 bases agree with TRBD2. This CDR3 is built from 14 residues. The V gene's germline CDR1 is SEHNR and CDR2 FQNEAQ (reference sequence). V was clipped by 7 bases and J by 10 bases; unmatched bases: 16. CDR3 region: CASTLWGGEARQYF. The CDR3 DNA follows: TGTGCCAGCACCCTCTGGGGAGGGGAAGCTCGCCAGTACTTC.

The chain is built from TRBV9 and TRBJ1-2; 7 positions match TRBD1. CDR3 length: 16 residues. Germline CDR1 and CDR2: SGDLS and YYNGEE. The V and J ends lost 3 bases and 2 bases, in that order; junction bases with no gene match: 10. As DNA, the CDR3 is TGTGCCAGCAGCGGGGGTCTGACAGGGACGAACTATGGCTACACCTTC. This gives the protein CASSGGLTGTNYGYTF.

The chain carries TRBV15 and TRBJ2-4; D gene unclear. The CDR3 runs 15 residues. V gave up 8 bases and J gave up 1 base, with 15 bases separating them. Germline lookup yields CDR1 LNHNV and CDR2 YYDKDF (reference sequence). The CDR3 sequence is CATAPGEVAKNIQYF. DNA for the CDR3: TGTGCCACCGCCCCTGGAGAGGTTGCCAAAAACATTCAGTACTTC.

The chain is built from TRBV6-5 and TRBJ1-6; no clear D. CDR3 size: 13 residues. The germline V gene encodes CDR1 MNHEY and CDR2 SVGAGI. Trimming shortened V by 2 bases and J by 4 bases, and 3 bases separated the two germline ends. The CDR3 loop is CASSYSYNSPLHF. The CDR3 nucleotides are TGTGCCAGCAGTTACAGTTATAATTCACCCCTCCACTTT.

The V call is TRBV11-1, the J call TRBJ1-3; weak D call: TRBD1 (5 bases). The CDR3 loop spans 15 amino acids. CDR1 is SGHAT and CDR2 is FQDESV in the germline V gene (reference sequence). Trimming left V 5 bases short and J 0 bases short, with 11 bases between. CDR3 region: CASSLGRTSGNTIYF. The CDR3 DNA follows: TGTGCCAGCAGCCTGGGACGGACCTCTGGAAACACCATATATTTT.

Turning to this clone: One base separates it from a far larger clone, so it is likely a read error. The V and J genes are TRBV4-1 and TRBJ2-3, with TRBD2 matching 14 bases. Germline values: CDR1 MGHRA, CDR2 YSYEKL. This CDR3 spans 19 amino acids. Trimming removed 4 bases from V and 5 bases from J; junction bases left unmatched: 14. The CDR3 DNA follows: TGCGCCAGCAGCCCCGGACTAGCGGGGGGTGCCGGGCGGCTAGATACGCAGTATTTT. Protein sequence: CASSPGLAGGAGRLDTQYF.

Of note for this clone: A far larger clone is a single base away, which makes a read error likely. The chain has TRBV5-3 and TRBJ2-3; 14 positions match TRBD2. TRBV5-3 is known as an ORF, though its function is uncertain. The trim removed 4 bases at V and 5 bases at J, leaving 15 bases unmatched. The CDR3 spans 19 residues. CDR3 amino acids: CARSPGLAGGAGRLDTQYF. For the CDR3, the DNA is TGTGCCAGAAGCCCCGGACTAGCGGGGGGTGCCGGGCGGCTAGATACGCAGTATTTT.

The chain joins TRBV14 to TRBJ2-1; TRBD2 aligns across 13 bases. V lost 0 bases and J lost 7; bases outside the gene matches: 6. The CDR3 is 17 residues long. CDR1 is SGHDN and CDR2 is FVKESK in the germline V gene. For the CDR3, the DNA is TGTGCCAGCAGCCAAGATCGGGGACTAGCGGGGAGGAATGAGCAGTTCTTC. Its protein is CASSQDRGLAGRNEQFF.